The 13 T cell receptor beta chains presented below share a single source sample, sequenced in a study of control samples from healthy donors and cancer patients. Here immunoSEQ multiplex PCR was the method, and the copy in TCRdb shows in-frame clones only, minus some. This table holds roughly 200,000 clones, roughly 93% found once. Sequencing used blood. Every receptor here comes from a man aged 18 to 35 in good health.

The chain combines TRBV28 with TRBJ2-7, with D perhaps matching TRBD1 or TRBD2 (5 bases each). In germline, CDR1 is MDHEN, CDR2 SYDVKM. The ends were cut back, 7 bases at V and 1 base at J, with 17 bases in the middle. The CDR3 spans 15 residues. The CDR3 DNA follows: TGTGCCAGCACCCATCCCGGGACCGCTTCCTACGAGCAGTACTTC. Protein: CASTHPGTASYEQYF.

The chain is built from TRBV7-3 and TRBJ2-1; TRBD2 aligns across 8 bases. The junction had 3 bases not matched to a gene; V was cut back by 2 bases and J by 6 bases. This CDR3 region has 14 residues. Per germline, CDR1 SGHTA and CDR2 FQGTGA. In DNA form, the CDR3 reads TGTGCCAGCAGCTTATTTGCGGGGGGCAATGAGCAGTTCTTC. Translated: CASSLFAGGNEQFF.

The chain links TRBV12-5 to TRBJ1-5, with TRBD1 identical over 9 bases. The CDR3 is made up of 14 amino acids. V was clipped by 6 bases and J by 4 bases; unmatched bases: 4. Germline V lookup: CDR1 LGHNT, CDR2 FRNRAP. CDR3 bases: TGTGCTAGTGGCCCGGGACAGGGAAATCAGCCCCAGCATTTT. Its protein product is CASGPGQGNQPQHF.

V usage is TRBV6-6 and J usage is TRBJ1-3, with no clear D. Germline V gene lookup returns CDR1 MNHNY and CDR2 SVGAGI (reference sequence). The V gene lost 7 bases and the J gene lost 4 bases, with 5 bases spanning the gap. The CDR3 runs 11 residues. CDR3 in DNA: TGTGCCAGCACCAACGGAAACACCATATATTTT. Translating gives CASTNGNTIYF.

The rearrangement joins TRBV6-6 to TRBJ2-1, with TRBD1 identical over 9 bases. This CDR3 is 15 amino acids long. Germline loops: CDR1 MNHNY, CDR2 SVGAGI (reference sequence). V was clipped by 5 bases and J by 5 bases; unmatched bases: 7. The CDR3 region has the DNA TGTGCCAGCAGTCACTTTCGGGACAGGGACAATGAGCAGTTCTTC. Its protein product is CASSHFRDRDNEQFF.

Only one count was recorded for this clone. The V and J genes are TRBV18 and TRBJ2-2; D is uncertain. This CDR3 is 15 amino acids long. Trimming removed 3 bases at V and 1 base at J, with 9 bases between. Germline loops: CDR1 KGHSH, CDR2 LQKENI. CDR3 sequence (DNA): TGTGCCAGCTCACCGATCGGTGGGAACACCGGGGAGCTGTTTTTT. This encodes CASSPIGGNTGELFF.

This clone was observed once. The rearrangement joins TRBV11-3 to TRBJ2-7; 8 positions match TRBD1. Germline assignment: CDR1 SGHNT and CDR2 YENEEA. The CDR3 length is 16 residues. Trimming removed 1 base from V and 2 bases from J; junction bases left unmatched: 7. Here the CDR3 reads CASSLGSGTGAYEQYF. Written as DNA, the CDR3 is TGTGCCAGCAGCTTAGGCTCCGGGACAGGTGCCTACGAGCAGTACTTC.

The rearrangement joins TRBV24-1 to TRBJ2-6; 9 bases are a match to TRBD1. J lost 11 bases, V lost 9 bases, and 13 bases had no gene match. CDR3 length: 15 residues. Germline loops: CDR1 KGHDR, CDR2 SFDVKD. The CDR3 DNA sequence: TGTGCCACCGCCCCTCGGGACAGGGTGGGGGACGTCCTGACTTTC. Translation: CATAPRDRVGDVLTF.

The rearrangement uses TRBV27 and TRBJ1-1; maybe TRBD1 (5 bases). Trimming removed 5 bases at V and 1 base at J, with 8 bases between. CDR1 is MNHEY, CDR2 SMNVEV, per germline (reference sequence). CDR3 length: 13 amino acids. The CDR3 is CASSGGANTEAFF. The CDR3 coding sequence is TGTGCCAGCAGTGGAGGGGCGAACACTGAAGCTTTCTTT.

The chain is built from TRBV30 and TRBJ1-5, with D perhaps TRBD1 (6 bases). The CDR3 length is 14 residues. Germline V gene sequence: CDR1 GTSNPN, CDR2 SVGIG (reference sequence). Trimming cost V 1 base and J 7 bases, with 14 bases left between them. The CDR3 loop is CAWSGHRVGQPQHF. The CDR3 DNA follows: TGTGCCTGGAGTGGCCACAGGGTAGGCCAGCCCCAGCATTTT.

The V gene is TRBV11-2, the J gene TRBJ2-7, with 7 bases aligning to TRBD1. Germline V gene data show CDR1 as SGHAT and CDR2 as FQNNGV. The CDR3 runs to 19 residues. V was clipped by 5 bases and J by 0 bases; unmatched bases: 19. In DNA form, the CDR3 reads TGTGCCAGCAGCGCCATTCTACTCGTCCGGGACAGCCACTCCTACGAGCAGTACTTC. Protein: CASSAILLVRDSHSYEQYF.

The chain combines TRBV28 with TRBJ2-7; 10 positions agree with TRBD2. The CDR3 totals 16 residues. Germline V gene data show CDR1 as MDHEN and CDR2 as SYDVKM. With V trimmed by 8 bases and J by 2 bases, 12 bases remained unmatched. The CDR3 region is CASYSFASGGTYEQYF. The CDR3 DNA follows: TGTGCCAGCTACAGTTTTGCTAGCGGGGGAACCTACGAGCAGTACTTC.

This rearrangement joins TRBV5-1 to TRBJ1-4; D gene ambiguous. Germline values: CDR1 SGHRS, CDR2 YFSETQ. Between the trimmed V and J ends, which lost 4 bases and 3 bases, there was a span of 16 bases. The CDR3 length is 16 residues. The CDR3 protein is CASSPSGDTANEKLFF. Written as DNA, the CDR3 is TGCGCCAGCAGCCCGAGTGGTGACACCGCTAATGAAAAACTGTTTTTT.